This T cell receptor (beta chain) derives from a study of T cells in Graves' hyperthyroidism and ophthalmopathy. Whole-study results and caveats: Patients with ophthalmopathy were separated from those with stable hyperthyroidism by a 13 V-J model.

Trimming removed 4 bases at V and 5 bases at J, with 15 bases between. Germline V CDR1 and CDR2: SGHRS, YFSETQ. The CDR3 sequence is 14 residues long. For Graves' hyperthyroidism to be stable, ophthalmopathy could not progress within 18 months. The PBMCs had their origin in approximately 10 ml of fresh peripheral blood. Amplification targeted TCR beta CDR3 regions from RNA transcripts. First-round RT-PCR with HTBI primers amplified the TCR CDR3 region. TCRdb used MiXCR to reprocess the multiplex PCR reads, holding one entry per CDR3 protein. The table has about 690,000 distinct CDR3 sequences, roughly 17% seen once. A note on this clonotype: The antigen is undetermined.

Sequences were obtained from blood. The chain employs TRBV5-1 and TRBJ2-5; the D is unclear. The clonotype was recovered from a man in his forties or fifties with Graves' hyperthyroidism. DNA for the CDR3: TGCGCCAGCAGCCCGGGCGCGCGTGAGGAGACCCAGTACTTC. It specifies CASSPGAREETQYF.